The 25 T cell receptor beta chains reported below all come from one sample, sequenced in a study of T cell repertoires in cytomegalovirus infection. TCRdb recomputed calls from the reads with MiXCR, one row per CDR3 protein. The table has approximately 400,000 distinct CDR3 sequences, 31% seen once. Sequenced: PBMCs. These receptors all stem from a human donor in good health (CMV status not recorded). Some clones in this sample may be carry-over from other donors' samples.

The genes are TRBV13 and TRBJ2-4, with D perhaps matching TRBD2 (7 bases). The CDR3 covers 17 residues. V lost 5 bases and J 1 base, leaving 18 bases between the germline ends. Per germline, CDR1 PRHDT and CDR2 FYEKMQ (reference sequence). CDR3 amino acids: CASSPRGGPGAKNIQYF. The CDR3 nucleotides read TGTGCCAGCAGCCCACGCGGGGGCCCGGGGGCCAAAAACATTCAGTACTTC.

This clonotype has ten or more counts. The chain is built from TRBV7-8 and TRBJ2-2; D is undetermined. Per germline, CDR1 SGHVS and CDR2 FQNEAQ. Trimming pared 7 bases from V and 1 base from J, leaving 13 bases between. The CDR3 runs to 15 residues. This chain's CDR3 is CASTRRGQNTGELFF. The DNA of the CDR3 is TGTGCCAGCACCCGGAGAGGCCAGAACACCGGGGAGCTGTTTTTT.

The sample holds a few counts of this clonotype. The J gene is TRBJ1-2, the V gene TRBV29-1; D gene unclear. The V end lost 0 bases, the J end lost 2 bases, and 7 bases lay between the germline ends. This CDR3 has 13 residues. Germline CDR1 reads SQVTM; CDR2 reads ANQGSEA. The CDR3: CSVEEELNYGYTF. The CDR3 DNA reads TGCAGCGTTGAAGAAGAGCTAAACTATGGCTACACCTTC.

This clonotype was recorded at least ten times. This chain connects TRBV7-8 to TRBJ2-1; 8 positions match TRBD1. Germline V CDR1 and CDR2: SGHVS, FQNEAQ. Germline trimming cut 7 bases from V and 8 bases from J; bases unmatched to any gene: 4. This CDR3 is built from 12 residues. This CDR3 reads CASTGTGHEQFF. DNA of the CDR3: TGTGCCAGCACCGGGACAGGCCATGAGCAGTTCTTC.

J is TRBJ2-5 and V is TRBV6-6; tentative D call: TRBD1 (6 bases). With 3 bases removed from V and 1 base from J, the gap between germline ends came to 12 bases. This CDR3 has 15 amino acids. Germline loops: CDR1 MNHNY, CDR2 SVGAGI (reference sequence). In DNA, the CDR3 is TGTGCCAGCAGTTATCGTGGACAGCTCCAAGAGACCCAGTACTTC. Amino acids: CASSYRGQLQETQYF.

This clonotype has a count of ten or more. The V call is TRBV6-1, the J call TRBJ2-7; TRBD2 aligns across 7 bases. V shed 4 bases and J 2 bases; nucleotides not matched to a gene: 8. Per the germline V gene, CDR1 is MNHNS and CDR2 is SASEGT. The CDR3 consists of 15 residues. CDR3 coding DNA: TGTGCCAGCAGTGTCGGCACGGGAGGCCCCTACGAGCAGTACTTC. Translation gives CASSVGTGGPYEQYF.

This chain connects TRBV10-3 to TRBJ1-5, with D maybe TRBD1 (5 bases). CDR1 is ENHRY, CDR2 SYGVKD, per germline. This CDR3 is 14 amino acids long. V was clipped by 0 bases and J by 9 bases, with 12 bases between them. In DNA form, the CDR3 reads TGTGCCATCAGTGAGTCGGCTGGGGACCGGCCCCAGCATTTT. Translating gives CAISESAGDRPQHF.

The rearrangement links TRBV12-3 or TRBV12-4 to TRBJ2-5; 14 positions match TRBD2. The CDR3 length is 16 residues. Trimming cost V 5 bases and J 4 bases; bases outside gene matches: 6. The CDR3 DNA reads as TGTGCCAGCAGTCCGACTAGCGGGGGGGCCACAGAGACCCAGTACTTC. Translation gives CASSPTSGGATETQYF.

The V gene is TRBV6-8, the J gene TRBJ1-3, with unresolved D. This CDR3 is built from 14 residues. Germline V gene sequence: CDR1 MNHGY, CDR2 SAAAGT. Between the trimmed V and J ends, which lost 2 bases and 3 bases, there was a span of 8 bases. The CDR3 bases are TGTGCCAGCAGTTACGCTTTCTATGGAAACACCATATATTTT. Its protein is CASSYAFYGNTIYF.

The chain combines TRBV4-3 with TRBJ2-2, with D possibly matching TRBD2 (5 bases). This CDR3 is 16 amino acids long. Looked up from germline, CDR1 is LGHNA and CDR2 is YSLEER. The V end was cut by 0 bases, the J end by 5 bases, with 13 bases between. The CDR3 DNA reads as TGCGCCAGCAGCCAAGATTACGGGGTGCGGACCGGGGAGCTGTTTTTT. This sequence encodes CASSQDYGVRTGELFF.

V gene TRBV4-3 combines with J gene TRBJ1-2; TRBD1 agrees at 11 bases. V lost 1 base, J lost 8 bases, and 6 bases stayed unmatched. Per the germline V gene, CDR1 is LGHNA and CDR2 is YSLEER. The CDR3 length is 15 residues. In DNA form, the CDR3 reads TGCGCCAGCAGCCAAGTATTGGACAGGGGGCCAGGCTACACCTTC. It translates to CASSQVLDRGPGYTF.

This rearrangement joins TRBV20-1 to TRBJ1-3; 7 bases match TRBD1. CDR1 DFQATT and CDR2 SNEGSKA come from the germline V gene (reference sequence). The CDR3 has 15 amino acids. With V trimmed by 3 bases and J by 2 bases, 7 bases remained unmatched. CDR3 protein: CSAREGGTAGNTIYF. In DNA form, the CDR3 reads TGCAGTGCTAGGGAAGGGGGGACAGCTGGAAACACCATATATTTT.

This clonotype came up many times. This chain links TRBV12-3 or TRBV12-4 with TRBJ1-5; D ambiguous. The CDR3 has 12 amino acids. Deletions cut 5 bases from V and 6 bases from J, with 8 bases between. The chain's CDR3 is CASSPDTQPQHF. CDR3 in DNA: TGTGCCAGCAGTCCCGATACTCAGCCCCAGCATTTT.

This clonotype was recorded many times. This chain joins TRBV12-3 or TRBV12-4 and TRBJ1-1; D uncertain. This CDR3 spans 12 amino acids. Trimming removed 5 bases from V and 4 bases from J, with 8 bases in between. The CDR3 protein is CASSPPGTEAFF. Written as DNA, the CDR3 is TGTGCCAGCAGTCCTCCGGGCACTGAAGCTTTCTTT.

The sample holds one count of this clonotype. The V call is TRBV6-8, the J call TRBJ2-1; the D gene is possibly TRBD2 (6 bases). Per germline, CDR1 MNHGY and CDR2 SAAAGT. The CDR3 runs to 16 residues. Trimming removed 2 bases at V and 5 bases at J, with 16 bases between. The CDR3 reads CASSYSRDSLNNEQFF. The CDR3 coding sequence is TGTGCCAGCAGTTACAGCCGGGACTCACTCAACAATGAGCAGTTCTTC.

Many counts were recorded for this clonotype. This sequence joins TRBV7-9 and TRBJ1-3; D is unresolved. The V gene lost 7 bases and the J gene lost 0 bases, with 16 bases spanning the gap. The germline V gene encodes CDR1 SEHNR and CDR2 FQNEAQ (reference sequence). The CDR3 consists of 16 residues. The CDR3: CASTISVVFSGNTIYF. For the CDR3, the DNA is TGTGCCAGCACCATTTCGGTCGTGTTCTCTGGAAACACCATATATTTT.

At least ten counts were recorded for this clonotype. V gene TRBV7-2 combines with J gene TRBJ2-1; 8 bases are a match to TRBD1. CDR1 and CDR2 from the germline V gene are SGHTA and FQGNSA. Losses at the gene ends were 4 bases for V and 9 bases for J; bases not matched to a gene: 14. The CDR3 covers 16 residues. CDR3 in amino acids: CASSSSGQGGYGEQFF. The CDR3 nucleotides read TGTGCCAGCAGCTCCAGCGGACAGGGTGGTTATGGTGAGCAGTTCTTC.

This clonotype was picked up a small number of times. This chain links TRBV5-6 with TRBJ1-2; 7 positions agree with TRBD1. The CDR3 sequence is 13 residues long. Germline CDR1 SGHDT, CDR2 YYEEEE. With 4 bases clipped from V and 6 bases from J, the junction kept 6 bases outside the gene matches. The CDR3: CASSPQGTDGYTF. DNA of the CDR3: TGTGCCAGCAGCCCACAGGGGACAGATGGCTACACCTTC.

The V gene is TRBV7-2, the J gene TRBJ1-6; TRBD1 agrees at 7 bases. J gave up 5 bases and V 1 base, and 2 bases lay outside the gene matches. CDR3 length equals 15 residues. Looked up from germline, CDR1 is SGHTA and CDR2 is FQGNSA. The DNA for the CDR3 is TGTGCCAGCAGCTTAGTGACAGGGAATAATTCACCCCTCCACTTT. As protein: CASSLVTGNNSPLHF.

This chain links TRBV7-9 with TRBJ1-4; D might be TRBD1 (6 bases). The CDR3 is 15 amino acids. CDR1 and CDR2 from the germline V gene are SEHNR and FQNEAQ (reference sequence). Trimming removed 1 base from V and 7 bases from J, with 13 bases in between. CDR3 bases: TGTGCCAGCAGCTTAGGGGGGGGGCCGCGTGAAAAACTGTTTTTT. Translating gives CASSLGGGPREKLFF.

This clonotype appeared a few times. The V gene is TRBV27, the J gene TRBJ1-6; D might be TRBD1 (5 bases). The CDR3 has 14 amino acids. The V gene's germline CDR1 is MNHEY and CDR2 SMNVEV (reference sequence). V lost 6 bases and J lost 13, with 19 bases in between. CDR3 nucleotides: TGTGCCAGCAGCCCCCCCCCTCCTCGGGGCCCCCTCCACTTT. This gives the protein CASSPPPPRGPLHF.

This rearrangement joins TRBV11-1 to TRBJ2-1; perhaps TRBD1 as D (7 bases). The CDR3 runs 16 residues. Germline CDR1 reads SGHAT; CDR2 reads FQDESV (reference sequence). Trimming pared 2 bases from V and 2 bases from J, leaving 13 bases between. The CDR3 here is CASSLSPGGTYNEQFF. The CDR3 coding sequence is TGTGCCAGCAGCTTATCCCCAGGGGGGACCTACAATGAGCAGTTCTTC. Combining the CDR3 with reference TRBV11-1 and TRBJ2-1 gives the whole variable domain EAEVAQSPRYKITEKSQAVAFWCDPISGHATLYWYRQILGQGPELLVQFQDESVVDDSQLPKDRFSAERLKGVDSTLKIQPAELGDSAMYLCASSLSPGGTYNEQFFGPGTRLTVL.

This clonotype showed up just a few times. This rearrangement joins TRBV25-1 to TRBJ1-6; 7 bases fit TRBD1. V shed 5 bases and J 7 bases; nucleotides not matched to a gene: 11. Germline V CDR1 and CDR2: MGHDK, SYGVNS. The length of the CDR3 is 16 residues. The CDR3 protein is CASSLPVIGGNSPLHF. The CDR3 DNA is TGTGCCAGCAGTCTTCCAGTTATAGGGGGCAATTCACCCCTCCACTTT.

This clonotype was recorded many times. The genes are TRBV7-6 and TRBJ1-5, with D perhaps TRBD1 (5 bases). Germline V gives CDR1 SGHVS, CDR2 FNYEAQ. V lost 0 bases and J lost 12, with 9 bases in between. This CDR3 region has 12 residues. CDR3 nucleotide sequence: TGTGCCAGCAGCTTAGCGGGGGGTCTCCAGCATTTT. It yields the protein CASSLAGGLQHF.

This clonotype was observed a handful of times. The V call is TRBV12-3 or TRBV12-4, the J call TRBJ2-5; TRBD1 matches 7 bases. The V gene end was trimmed by 6 bases and the J gene end by 2 bases; junction bases not matched to a gene: 3. CDR3 length equals 13 residues. In DNA form, the CDR3 reads TGTGCCAGCAGCACGGGACAGCAAGAGACCCAGTACTTC. Translation gives CASSTGQQETQYF.